The 28 T cell receptor beta chains reported below all come from one sample, sequenced in a study of shared clonotypes between healthy human individuals. Sequencing used immunoSEQ multiplex PCR; TCRdb keeps in-frame clones, though not all of them. Among approximately 440,000 clones listed, roughly three quarters were seen once. The source material was PBMCs. These receptors came from a woman aged 40 to 49 in good health. Some clones in this sample may be carry-over from other donors' samples.

On this clone: A single base is all that separates this from a far larger clone, so a read error is likely. V and J are TRBV30 and TRBJ1-1, with D uncertain. This CDR3 region has 12 residues. Trimming cost V 2 bases and J 4 bases, with 8 bases left between them. CDR1 is GTSNPN and CDR2 is SVGIG in the germline V gene (reference sequence). CDR3 nucleotide sequence: TGTGCCTGGAGTATAAGGCCCACTGAAGCTTTCTTT. It specifies CAWSIRPTEAFF.

The V call is TRBV5-1, the J call TRBJ2-7; the D is unclear. This CDR3 contains 12 residues. V was shortened by 3 bases and J by 4 bases, with 8 bases between the two germline ends. CDR1 and CDR2 from the germline V gene are SGHRS and YFSETQ. The chain's CDR3 is CASSSEPYEQYF. DNA of the CDR3: TGCGCCAGCAGCTCCGAGCCATACGAGCAGTACTTC. Filled out from reference TRBV5-1 and TRBJ2-7, the complete variable domain reads KAGVTQTPRYLIKTRGQQVTLSCSPISGHRSVSWYQQTPGQGLQFLFEYFSETQRNKGNFPGRFSGRQFSNSRSEMNVSTLELGDSALYLCASSSEPYEQYFGPGTRLTVT.

To note about this clone: The same CDR3 also results from other DNA sequences found in this sample. This sequence joins TRBV20-1 and TRBJ2-1; no clear D gene. Trimming took off 6 bases at V and 7 bases at J, with 7 bases between the two ends. Germline CDR1 reads DFQATT; CDR2 reads SNEGSKA (reference sequence). The CDR3 has 10 amino acids. As DNA, the CDR3 is TGCAGTGCCATAGGTAATGAGCAGTTCTTC. Translation gives CSAIGNEQFF.

The chain uses TRBV6-4 and TRBJ1-1; D ambiguous. V was shortened by 2 bases and J by 2 bases, with 6 bases between the two germline ends. This CDR3 comprises 13 residues. Germline CDR1 reads MRHNA; CDR2 reads SNTAGT. CDR3 DNA sequence: TGTGCCAGCAGTGACCAACCCAACACTGAAGCTTTCTTT. Protein: CASSDQPNTEAFF.

With regard to this clone: A far larger clone is only one base removed, so a read error is likely. Other nucleotide sequences in the sample specify the same CDR3. The chain links TRBV4-2 to TRBJ1-5; 7 bases are shared with TRBD1. The CDR3 has 17 amino acids. Per germline, CDR1 LGHNA and CDR2 YNFKEQ. With V trimmed by 1 base and J by 10 bases, 16 bases remained unmatched. Here the CDR3 DNA reads TGTGCCAGCAGCCAAGGACCTTCGAACAGGGGAAGTCAACCCCAGCATTTT. It yields the protein CASSQGPSNRGSQPQHF.

In the case of this clone: With a much larger clone just one base away, this may be a read error. The same CDR3 can be traced to other DNA sequences in this sample. The V gene is TRBV4-2, the J gene TRBJ2-2, with 11 positions matching TRBD2. This CDR3 spans 19 amino acids. Germline V CDR1 and CDR2: LGHNA, YNFKEQ. CDR3 sequence: CASSQVVGLAGGNTGELFF. DNA for the CDR3: TGTGCCAGTAGCCAAGTTGTTGGGCTAGCGGGAGGTAACACCGGGGAGCTGTTTTTT.

The V gene is TRBV27, the J gene TRBJ2-1; a possible D gene is TRBD1 (6 bases). With 6 bases removed from V and 0 bases from J, the gap between germline ends came to 9 bases. Germline V gene lookup returns CDR1 MNHEY and CDR2 SMNVEV (reference sequence). The CDR3 contains 14 residues. The CDR3 sequence: CASRRTVSYNEQFF. CDR3 DNA: TGTGCCAGCAGGCGGACAGTCTCCTACAATGAGCAGTTCTTC.

Details on this clone: Within the sample, other DNA sequences also encode this same CDR3. The chain links TRBV7-8 to TRBJ2-2; TRBD1 aligns across 7 bases. Germline V lookup: CDR1 SGHVS, CDR2 FQNEAQ. The CDR3 loop spans 13 amino acids. With V trimmed by 5 bases and J by 11 bases, 8 bases remained unmatched. The CDR3 loop reads CASSAQGYGELFF. In DNA form, the CDR3 reads TGTGCCAGCAGCGCACAGGGGTACGGCGAGCTGTTTTTT.

The rearrangement joins TRBV11-2 to TRBJ1-1; D is ambiguous. Germline assignment: CDR1 SGHAT and CDR2 FQNNGV. The germline V and J ends were trimmed by 5 bases and 3 bases, with 13 bases remaining between them. The CDR3 has 14 amino acids. As DNA, the CDR3 is TGTGCCAGCAGCCCGTTCCACGGGGACACTGAAGCTTTCTTT. It is translated as CASSPFHGDTEAFF.

This clone was recorded once. A far larger clone is off by one base, so a read error is likely. V gene TRBV30 combines with J gene TRBJ2-7; tentatively, D is TRBD1 (7 bases). Germline values: CDR1 GTSNPN, CDR2 SVGIG (reference sequence). The CDR3 loop spans 15 amino acids. CDR3: CAWGVGQGGPYEQYF. The CDR3, as DNA: TGTGCCTGGGGTGTAGGGCAGGGGGGACCCTACGAGCAGTACTTC.

In regard to this clone: Other DNA sequences in the same sample also yield this CDR3. The chain uses TRBV11-2 and TRBJ1-3; D is unresolved. V lost 1 base, J lost 0 bases, and 7 bases lay in between. CDR3 length equals 15 residues. Germline CDR1 is SGHAT and CDR2 is FQNNGV. This chain's CDR3 is CASSLGGGSGNTIYF. CDR3 DNA sequence: TGTGCCAGCAGCTTAGGCGGTGGCTCTGGAAACACCATATATTTT.

The genes are TRBV19 and TRBJ1-4, with 7 nucleotides matching TRBD1. This CDR3 is 11 amino acids long. Losses at the gene ends were 3 bases for V and 13 bases for J; bases not matched to a gene: 2. The germline CDR1 and CDR2 sequences are LNHDA and SQIVND (reference sequence). CDR3 region: CASSIRGRLFF. In DNA, the CDR3 is TGTGCCAGTAGTATCAGGGGGAGACTGTTTTTT.

This clone has only a few counts. The chain has TRBV7-2 and TRBJ2-5; perhaps D is TRBD1 or TRBD2 (5 bases each). This CDR3 comprises 16 residues. The V gene lost 3 bases and the J gene lost 3 bases, with 17 bases spanning the gap. Germline assignment: CDR1 SGHTA and CDR2 FQGNSA. CDR3 DNA: TGTGCCAGCAGCTTTTTCTTAGGGGACGGGGAAGAGACCCAGTACTTC. The encoded protein is CASSFFLGDGEETQYF. The complete variable domain, with remaining parts taken from reference TRBV7-2 and TRBJ2-5, reads GAGVSQSPSNKVTEKGKDVELRCDPISGHTALYWYRQSLGQGLEFLIYFQGNSAPDKSGLPSDRFSAERTGGSVSTLTIQRTQQEDSAVYLCASSFFLGDGEETQYFGPGTRLLVL.

This clone is a singleton in its sample. V usage is TRBV5-1 and J usage is TRBJ1-1, with TRBD1 matching 7 bases. The junction had 8 bases not matched to a gene; V was cut back by 0 bases and J by 3 bases. Germline V CDR1 and CDR2: SGHRS, YFSETQ. The CDR3 is 16 residues long. The CDR3 DNA reads as TGCGCCAGCAGCTTGGCCTCTGCAGGGGGATACACTGAAGCTTTCTTT. Its protein is CASSLASAGGYTEAFF.

This clone has at least ten counts. The chain is built from TRBV7-9 and TRBJ2-7; D gene ambiguous. This CDR3 spans 13 amino acids. The V gene lost 1 base and the J gene lost 3 bases, with 7 bases spanning the gap. Germline lookup yields CDR1 SEHNR and CDR2 FQNEAQ (reference sequence). The CDR3 spells CASSLGHNYEQYF. The CDR3 region has the DNA TGTGCCAGCAGCTTAGGGCACAACTACGAGCAGTACTTC. The full variable domain, with the rest looked up from reference TRBV7-9 and TRBJ2-7, is DTGVSQNPRHKITKRGQNVTFRCDPISEHNRLYWYRQTLGQGPEFLTYFQNEAQLEKSRLLSDRFSAERPKGSFSTLEIQRTEQGDSAMYLCASSLGHNYEQYFGPGTRLTVT.

The DNA for the CDR3 is TGTGCCAGCAGTCCCCCGGGACTAGCGGGGCAAGAGACCCAGTACTTC. Translating gives CASSPPGLAGQETQYF. The chain recombines TRBV11-2 with TRBJ2-5; TRBD2 aligns across 13 bases. Losses at the gene ends were 6 bases for V and 2 bases for J; bases not matched to a gene: 6. This CDR3 region has 16 residues. The germline gives CDR1 SGHAT, CDR2 FQNNGV.

This sequence joins TRBV27 and TRBJ1-2; D not certain. This CDR3 is built from 13 residues. Germline CDR1 is MNHEY and CDR2 is SMNVEV (reference sequence). V shed 2 bases and J shed 4 bases, with 8 bases lying between them. CDR3 region: CASSLVASYGYTF. DNA of the CDR3: TGTGCCAGCAGTTTAGTGGCTAGCTATGGCTACACCTTC.

The chain joins TRBV5-1 to TRBJ1-1; possibly TRBD1 for D (5 bases). Germline CDR1 reads SGHRS; CDR2 reads YFSETQ. The CDR3 has 14 residues. V dropped 0 bases and J dropped 6 bases, with 12 bases sitting between them. Here the CDR3 DNA reads TGCGCCAGCAGCTTGGCCGCAGGGTGGGCTGAAGCTTTCTTT. It is translated as CASSLAAGWAEAFF.

This chain uses TRBV7-8 with TRBJ2-3; D is unclear. This CDR3 spans 13 amino acids. In germline, CDR1 is SGHVS, CDR2 FQNEAQ. V shed 5 bases and J shed 4 bases, with 10 bases lying between them. CDR3 bases: TGTGCCAGCAGCCGCGGTCTTCCAGATACGCAGTATTTT. Translating it yields CASSRGLPDTQYF.

J is TRBJ2-6 and V is TRBV19, with D perhaps being TRBD1 or TRBD2 (5 bases each). V lost 7 bases to trimming and J lost 0 bases, with 16 bases between them. The CDR3 loop spans 17 amino acids. Germline assignment: CDR1 LNHDA and CDR2 SQIVND (reference sequence). CDR3 nucleotide sequence: TGTGCCAGTACCTCCGGGACGGCATTCTCTGGGGCCAACGTCCTGACTTTC. It yields the protein CASTSGTAFSGANVLTF.

V is TRBV5-1 and J is TRBJ2-1, with 8 bases matching TRBD2. From germline, CDR1 is SGHRS and CDR2 YFSETQ. With 3 bases clipped from V and 7 bases from J, the junction kept 9 bases outside the gene matches. This CDR3 has 15 amino acids. The CDR3 sequence is CASSSAGLAGNEQFF. The CDR3 nucleotides are TGCGCCAGCAGCTCGGCCGGACTAGCAGGTAATGAGCAGTTCTTC.

This clone was found a few times. A read error likely explains this, since a far larger clone differs by one base. This same CDR3 is encoded by further DNA sequences in the sample. The rearrangement links TRBV29-1 to TRBJ1-1, with a possible D match to TRBD1 (5 bases). The length of the CDR3 is 14 residues. CDR1 and CDR2 (germline): SQVTM, ANQGSEA. This chain's CDR3 is CSVGKGPMNTEALF. The CDR3 coding sequence is TGCAGCGTTGGTAAGGGGCCTATGAACACTGAAGCTCTCTTT.

This chain uses TRBV30 with TRBJ2-7; 8 bases are a match to TRBD1. V shed 0 bases, J shed 3 bases, and the junction held 10 bases outside the gene matches. The germline gives CDR1 GTSNPN, CDR2 SVGIG (reference sequence). This CDR3 contains 16 residues. CDR3 sequence: CAWSVSSAGGLYEQYF. The DNA for the CDR3 is TGTGCCTGGAGTGTAAGTTCGGCAGGGGGCCTCTACGAGCAGTACTTC.

This clone was picked up many times. This chain connects TRBV6-4 to TRBJ1-5; D is unresolved. There are 14 residues in the CDR3. Between the trimmed V and J ends, which lost 3 bases and 2 bases, there was a span of 8 bases. The germline CDR1 and CDR2 sequences are MRHNA and SNTAGT. CDR3 protein: CASSDGGGNQPQHF. The CDR3 DNA sequence: TGTGCCAGCAGTGATGGAGGAGGCAATCAGCCCCAGCATTTT.

Only a few counts were recorded for this clone. The chain links TRBV7-9 to TRBJ2-7; D is uncertain. The CDR3 covers 11 residues. Trimming took off 8 bases at V and 3 bases at J, with 8 bases between the two ends. The V gene's germline CDR1 is SEHNR and CDR2 FQNEAQ (reference sequence). The CDR3 region is CASRLDYEQYF. The CDR3 DNA is TGTGCCAGCCGTCTTGACTACGAGCAGTACTTC.

V and J are TRBV5-1 and TRBJ2-5; no firm D call. The V gene's germline CDR1 is SGHRS and CDR2 YFSETQ. The CDR3 is made up of 16 amino acids. The V gene lost 2 bases and the J gene lost 1 base, with 15 bases spanning the gap. The CDR3: CASSFGVPMPQETQYF. DNA of the CDR3: TGCGCCAGCAGCTTTGGGGTGCCCATGCCCCAAGAGACCCAGTACTTC.

V and J are TRBV29-1 and TRBJ1-2; the match to TRBD1 covers 7 bases. Unmatched junction bases numbered 11, after V lost 6 bases and J lost 7 bases. The germline V gene encodes CDR1 SQVTM and CDR2 ANQGSEA. CDR3 length equals 13 residues. The CDR3 sequence is CSVDPTGRFGYTF. The CDR3 coding sequence is TGCAGCGTCGACCCGACAGGGAGGTTTGGCTACACCTTC.

The chain couples TRBV10-3 to TRBJ2-7; TRBD2 matches 7 bases. Unmatched junction bases numbered 8, after V lost 4 bases and J lost 2 bases. The CDR3 consists of 15 residues. Germline V gene data show CDR1 as ENHRY and CDR2 as SYGVKD. The CDR3 protein is CAISGSGGGAYEQYF. The CDR3 DNA reads as TGTGCCATCAGTGGTAGTGGGGGGGGTGCCTACGAGCAGTACTTC.